This T cell receptor beta chain was identified during a study of blood T cell repertoires in COVID-19. Study-level background: Samples representing acute and convalescent COVID-19 were sourced from the United States, Italy and Spain. T cells, B-cell-depleted T cells, or PBMCs supplied cDNA or gDNA.

The V end lost 0 bases, the J end lost 6 bases, and 8 bases lay between the germline ends. Germline values: CDR1 LNHNV, CDR2 YYDKDF (reference sequence). The CDR3 is 13 amino acids. Original methodology: Reference gene primer amplification in the assay estimated nucleated cell counts. Only in-frame clones appear in the TCRdb table, and some are missing; sequencing was by immunoSEQ multiplex PCR. D and trimming come from the DNA, and the V and J calls and clone size come from that table. Here the sample spans 250,000 or so clones, around 90% being singletons. The Seattle patients joined while their infection was active and were tracked longitudinally afterward.

The clonotype was recovered from a woman aged 55 to 70 with COVID-19, enrolled during active disease. The sequencing sample was made of peripheral blood. V is TRBV15 and J is TRBJ1-1; D remains unclear. CDR3 loop: CATSREASAEAFF. The CDR3 coding sequence is TGTGCCACCAGCAGAGAGGCTAGCGCTGAAGCTTTCTTT.